A single sample gave rise to the 3 T cell receptor beta chains below, sequenced in a study of Ad26.COV2.S vaccination and SARS-CoV-2 variants. The method was immunoSEQ multiplex PCR; TCRdb's version includes in-frame clones alone and lacks a portion of them. The profile shows fewer than 400,000 clones, approximately 90% of them singletons. Indicated treatment: around 19 received Ad26.COV2.S at low or high dose, single or two shots; five or six received placebo; per-sample allocation not given. Collection of samples fell on day 63 after the first vaccine or placebo injection. The sequencing here drew on peripheral blood, taken in a trial of Ad26.COV2.S vaccine versus placebo. The origin of the receptors is a person aged 18-65 years who received the Ad26.COV2.S COVID-19 vaccine or a placebo.

The chain combines TRBV7-8 with TRBJ2-3, with 10 bases fitting TRBD2. With 1 base clipped from V and 6 bases from J, the junction kept 13 bases outside the gene matches. The CDR3 has 18 amino acids. CDR1 is SGHVS, CDR2 FQNEAQ, per germline. This CDR3 is CASSLDFGLAEFVDTQYF. The CDR3 nucleotides read TGTGCCAGCAGCTTAGATTTTGGACTAGCGGAATTTGTGGATACGCAGTATTTT.

To note about this clone: Distinct nucleotide sequences in the sample also encode this CDR3. The V call is TRBV9, the J call TRBJ1-1; 8 nucleotides line up with TRBD1. The CDR3 has 14 amino acids. Trimming at V came to 4 bases and at J to 4 bases, leaving 6 bases not matched to a gene. CDR1 is SGDLS, CDR2 YYNGEE, per germline. The CDR3 region is CASSPGQGGTEAFF. The CDR3 DNA reads as TGTGCCAGCAGCCCTGGACAGGGAGGCACTGAAGCTTTCTTT.

Only one count was recorded for this clone. This rearrangement joins TRBV2 to TRBJ2-7; D is unclear. The length of the CDR3 is 10 residues. Germline loops: CDR1 SNHLY, CDR2 FYNNEI. The V end lost 4 bases, the J end lost 6 bases, and 4 bases lay between the germline ends. The CDR3 spells CASSGFEQYF. The CDR3 DNA is TGTGCCAGCAGTGGCTTCGAGCAGTACTTC.